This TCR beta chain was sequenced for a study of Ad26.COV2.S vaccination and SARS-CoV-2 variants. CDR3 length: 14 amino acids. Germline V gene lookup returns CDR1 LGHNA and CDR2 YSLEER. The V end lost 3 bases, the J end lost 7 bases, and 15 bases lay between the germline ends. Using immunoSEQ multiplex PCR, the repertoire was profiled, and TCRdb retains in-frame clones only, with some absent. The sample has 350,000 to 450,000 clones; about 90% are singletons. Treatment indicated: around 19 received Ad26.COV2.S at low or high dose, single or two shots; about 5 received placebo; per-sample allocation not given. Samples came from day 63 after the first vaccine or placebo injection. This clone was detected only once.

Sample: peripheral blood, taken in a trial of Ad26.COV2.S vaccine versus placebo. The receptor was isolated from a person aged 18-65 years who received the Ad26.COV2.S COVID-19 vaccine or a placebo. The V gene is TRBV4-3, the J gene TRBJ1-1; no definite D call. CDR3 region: CASSHGRGNDEAFF. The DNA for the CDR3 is TGCGCCAGCAGCCACGGTCGGGGAAATGATGAAGCTTTCTTT.